The rows below give T cell receptor beta chains drawn from one sample of a study of blood T cell repertoires in COVID-19. TCRdb keeps only in-frame clones here, not all; method: immunoSEQ multiplex PCR. The data show a few hundred thousand clones, with about four fifths seen just once and roughly 1.9% held by the top ten. The sequenced material came from peripheral blood. These receptors were obtained from a man aged 30 to 45 who had recovered from COVID-19. The CDR3 runs from the conserved cysteine through the conserved F or W. Each record gives: J gene, V gene, CDR3 protein.

J: TRBJ2-5
V: TRBV19
CDR3: CASSILAGETQYF

J: TRBJ2-6
V: TRBV18
CDR3: CASSLQGQGLTPGANVLTF

J: TRBJ2-2
V: TRBV2
CDR3: CASLTGSITGELFF

J: TRBJ1-6
V: TRBV5-4
CDR3: CASSPDGGNSPLHF

J: TRBJ2-1
V: TRBV12-5
CDR3: CASGLGGYEQFF

J: TRBJ1-3
V: TRBV9
CDR3: CASSVAGQGAGNTIYF

J: TRBJ1-5
V: TRBV7-9
CDR3: CASTPTGEHNQPQHF

J: TRBJ2-6
V: TRBV9
CDR3: CASSEPGGSGANVLTF

J: TRBJ2-7
V: TRBV28
CDR3: CASSLPTGTGGEQYF

J: TRBJ2-5
V: TRBV24-1
CDR3: CATSDLPGMGETQYF

J: TRBJ1-1
V: TRBV7-9
CDR3: CASSLGTEAFF

J: TRBJ2-3
V: TRBV3-1/TRBV3-2
CDR3: CASSQTLAGSTDTQYF

J: TRBJ2-5
V: TRBV9
CDR3: CASSVAISGLETQYF

J: TRBJ2-1
V: TRBV5-1
CDR3: CASSLGGQGSYNEQFF

J: TRBJ1-4
V: TRBV5-1
CDR3: CASSTEGATNEKLFF

J: TRBJ2-1
V: TRBV12-3/TRBV12-4
CDR3: CASLWGGNDEQFF

J: TRBJ2-7
V: TRBV10-3
CDR3: CAISGDWAGGSFEQYF

J: TRBJ1-5
V: TRBV1
CDR3: CTSSLTGATDQPQHF

J: TRBJ1-1
V: TRBV18
CDR3: CASSPQGGDTEAFF

J: TRBJ1-1
V: TRBV11-2
CDR3: CASTRDRGPEAFF

J: TRBJ1-5
V: TRBV6-5
CDR3: CASSYDRVGSQPQHF

J: TRBJ2-5
V: TRBV7-9
CDR3: CASSLRGGRETQYF

J: TRBJ2-2
V: TRBV21-1
CDR3: CASSNKRTSGVTENTGELFF

J: TRBJ2-7
V: TRBV5-1
CDR3: CASSTGTSGGYYEQYF

J: TRBJ2-2
V: TRBV4-1
CDR3: CASSQGRLITGELFF

J: TRBJ1-5
V: TRBV7-8
CDR3: CASSRDRAVSQPQHF

J: TRBJ2-4
V: TRBV28
CDR3: CASSRGTENIQYF

J: TRBJ1-1
V: TRBV10-3
CDR3: CAMGQGANEAFF

J: TRBJ2-6
V: TRBV3-1/TRBV3-2
CDR3: CASTVRGTGANVLTF

J: TRBJ1-2
V: TRBV6-6
CDR3: CASSPGVDYGYTF

J: TRBJ1-4
V: TRBV7-9
CDR3: CASSSWDRAREKLFF

J: TRBJ2-2
V: TRBV2
CDR3: CASTAGGLDTGELFF

J: TRBJ2-1
V: TRBV19
CDR3: CASSIVPGADNEQFF

J: TRBJ2-3
V: TRBV28
CDR3: CASSFGGGARDTQYF

J: TRBJ2-5
V: TRBV10-2
CDR3: CASRVAGGVLETQYF

J: TRBJ2-3
V: TRBV27
CDR3: CASSFLARGTGMGDTQYF

J: TRBJ1-5
V: TRBV15
CDR3: CATSTTLGLENNQPQHF

J: TRBJ1-1
V: TRBV19
CDR3: CASSSGGMSTEAFF

J: TRBJ2-4
V: TRBV2
CDR3: CASYPGGLGNIQYF

J: TRBJ1-1
V: TRBV19
CDR3: CASSVVSGSNTEAFF

J: TRBJ1-2
V: TRBV5-5
CDR3: CASSSESGDLGGYTF

J: TRBJ1-6
V: TRBV10-2
CDR3: CASSESLTGLSPLHF

J: TRBJ2-2
V: TRBV10-2
CDR3: CASSLAGTGELFF

J: TRBJ2-3
V: TRBV7-2
CDR3: CASSPWDSGDTQYF

J: TRBJ1-1
V: TRBV18
CDR3: CASSQTGEAFF

J: TRBJ1-5
V: TRBV19
CDR3: CASSRGDSIPQPQHF

J: TRBJ2-1
V: TRBV11-2
CDR3: CASSSGGYNEQFF

J: TRBJ1-2
V: TRBV11-2
CDR3: CASSLQGTSRTF

J: TRBJ1-6
V: TRBV19
CDR3: CASRSARGVPPLHF

J: TRBJ2-7
V: TRBV28
CDR3: CASSFTAAYEQYF

J: TRBJ1-6
V: TRBV13
CDR3: CASSSTGTGAPALHF

J: TRBJ2-2
V: TRBV12-3/TRBV12-4
CDR3: CASSHERGELFF

J: TRBJ1-1
V: TRBV5-6
CDR3: CASSFRGAEAFF

J: TRBJ2-2
V: TRBV11-1
CDR3: CASSPNGGQNTGELFF

J: TRBJ2-3
V: TRBV11-2
CDR3: CASSQASISTDTQYF

J: TRBJ1-1
V: TRBV4-2
CDR3: CASSRTGTVNTEAFF

J: TRBJ1-3
V: TRBV18
CDR3: CASSPLEGRDTLRNTIYF